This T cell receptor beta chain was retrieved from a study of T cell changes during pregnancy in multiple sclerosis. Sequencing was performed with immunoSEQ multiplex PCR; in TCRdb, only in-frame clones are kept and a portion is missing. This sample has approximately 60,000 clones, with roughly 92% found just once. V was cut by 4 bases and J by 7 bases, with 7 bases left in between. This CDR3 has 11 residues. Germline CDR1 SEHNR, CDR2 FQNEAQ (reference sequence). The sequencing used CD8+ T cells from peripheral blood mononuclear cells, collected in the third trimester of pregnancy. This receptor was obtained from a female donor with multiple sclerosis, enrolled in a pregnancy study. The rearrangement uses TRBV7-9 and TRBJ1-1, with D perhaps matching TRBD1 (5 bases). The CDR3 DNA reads TGTGCCAGCAGCTACGACAGTGAAGCTTTCTTT. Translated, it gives CASSYDSEAFF.